Below, 23 T cell receptor beta chains from the same sample are listed, as sequenced in a study. TCRdb called the 5' RACE reads again in MiXCR, with one record for every CDR3 protein. The table lists about 40,000 distinct CDR3 sequences, approximately 19% of them singletons, with around 2.8% in the top ten. The sample comprised naive CD4+ T cells sorted from a lymph node. Subset described: naive CD4+ T cells, CD4+CD45RA+CD25-. These receptors were obtained from a female donor with breast cancer.

The chain uses TRBV2 and TRBJ2-1; 9 nucleotides align to TRBD2. CDR3 length: 16 amino acids. V lost 7 bases, J lost 9 bases, and 16 bases stayed unmatched. CDR1 SNHLY and CDR2 FYNNEI come from the germline V gene. CDR3 nucleotides: TGTGCCAGCACCCGGTGGCGGGGGGGCGAGTTAAGTGAGCAGTTCTTC. Translation gives CASTRWRGGELSEQFF.

Turning to this clonotype: Germline is not matched at one junction end, which may reflect a read error. The chain employs TRBV4-1 and TRBJ1-6, with D hard to call. There are 17 residues in the CDR3. In germline, CDR1 is MGHRA, CDR2 YSYEKL. The CDR3 protein is CASNQNGGNLRNSPLHF. The CDR3 region has the DNA TGCGCCAGCAACCAAAATGGCGGGAACTTACGAAATTCACCCCTCCACTTT.

This clonotype turned up a few times. The chain joins TRBV12-3 or TRBV12-4 to TRBJ2-7, with D perhaps TRBD1 (6 bases). The CDR3 loop spans 13 amino acids. Deletions cut 1 base from V and 3 bases from J, with 7 bases between. This CDR3 reads CASSLGGGYEQYF. CDR3 nucleotide sequence: TGTGCCAGCAGTTTAGGAGGGGGCTACGAGCAGTACTTC.

This clonotype was detected many times. The chain recombines TRBV6-5 with TRBJ2-5; 9 nucleotides agree with TRBD2. V lost 6 bases and J lost 5; bases outside the gene matches: 10. Germline V lookup: CDR1 MNHEY, CDR2 SVGAGI. CDR3 length: 15 amino acids. CDR3 nucleotides: TGTGCCAGCAGCCGCTCCCTAGCGGGGCGGGAGACCCAGTACTTC. The encoded protein is CASSRSLAGRETQYF.

This clonotype appeared a few times. The chain employs TRBV19 and TRBJ1-2; 8 bases fit TRBD1. The trim removed 6 bases at V and 6 bases at J, leaving 9 bases unmatched. The CDR3 is 14 amino acids. Germline V gives CDR1 LNHDA, CDR2 SQIVND (reference sequence). The CDR3 region has the DNA TGTGCCAGTAGCCATTCTCAGGGGGCGCATGGCTACACCTTC. Translation gives CASSHSQGAHGYTF. Looking up the rest from reference TRBV19 and TRBJ1-2 gives the full variable domain: DGGITQSPKYLFRKEGQNVTLSCEQNLNHDAMYWYRQDPGQGLRLIYYSQIVNDFQKGDIAEGYSVSREKKESFPLTVTSAQKNPTAFYLCASSHSQGAHGYTFGSGTRLTVV.

This clonotype occurred a few times. Mismatch with germline at one junction end may stem from a read error. J is TRBJ2-7 and V is TRBV3-1; D may be TRBD1 or TRBD2 (6 bases each). This CDR3 spans 13 amino acids. Germline assignment: CDR1 LGHDT and CDR2 YNNKEL (reference sequence). The CDR3 protein is CASTQRGAVGQYF. The CDR3 nucleotides read TGTGCCAGCACCCAAAGGGGGGCAGTTGGGCAGTACTTC.

Only a few counts were recorded for this clonotype. The V gene is TRBV28, the J gene TRBJ1-1; 7 bases line up with TRBD1. This CDR3 region has 15 residues. Trimming cost V 4 bases and J 1 base; bases outside gene matches: 6. CDR1 and CDR2 (germline): MDHEN, SYDVKM. The CDR3 DNA follows: TGTGCCAGCAGTTCCCCCGGACAGGCGAACACTGAAGCTTTCTTT. Its protein product is CASSSPGQANTEAFF.

This clonotype was found a few times. V usage is TRBV12-3 or TRBV12-4 and J usage is TRBJ2-1, with TRBD1 matching 7 bases. This CDR3 has 15 residues. V was clipped by 3 bases and J by 5 bases; unmatched bases: 7. CDR3 bases: TGTGCCAGCAGTTTTAGGACAGGCACCGACAATGAGCAGTTCTTC. Protein sequence: CASSFRTGTDNEQFF.

This clonotype showed up just a few times. The chain has TRBV7-9 and TRBJ2-7; perhaps TRBD1 as D (6 bases). The CDR3 is 13 amino acids. The V end lost 5 bases, the J end lost 6 bases, and 14 bases lay between the germline ends. Per germline, CDR1 SEHNR and CDR2 FQNEAQ (reference sequence). This CDR3 reads CASSPNRELEQYF. Written as DNA, the CDR3 is TGTGCCAGCAGCCCGAACAGGGAGCTCGAGCAGTACTTC.

As concerns this clonotype: A much larger clone lies one base from this, so it may be a read error. The V gene is TRBV29-1, the J gene TRBJ2-7; no reliable D call. The germline V and J ends were trimmed by 4 bases and 3 bases, with 19 bases remaining between them. The CDR3 is 15 amino acids. Germline CDR1 SQVTM, CDR2 ANQGSEA. The CDR3 protein is CSVVLPGRLGYEQYF. The CDR3 region has the DNA TGCAGCGTTGTGCTCCCTGGACGGCTCGGCTACGAGCAGTACTTC.

As for this clonotype: No conserved phenylalanine or tryptophan is present at the end of the CDR3, so a read error is the likely explanation. The chain links TRBV5-5 to TRBJ2-2; D is unclear. Trimming removed 1 base at V and 6 bases at J, with 10 bases between. Germline CDR1 and CDR2: SGHKS and YYEKEE (reference sequence). The length of the CDR3 is 14 residues. The CDR3 region is CASSLYTGSGELFY. The CDR3 bases are TGTGCCAGCAGCTTGTATACCGGGTCCGGGGAGCTGTTTTAT.

This clonotype was recorded a few times. The V call is TRBV4-1, the J call TRBJ2-7; weak D call: TRBD2 (5 bases). CDR3 size: 14 residues. V was shortened by 10 bases and J by 2 bases, with 18 bases between the two germline ends. Germline CDR1 reads MGHRA; CDR2 reads YSYEKL. The CDR3 nucleotides read TGCGCCACCTCGATTGCCGGGAACCCCTACGAGCAGTACTTC. This encodes CATSIAGNPYEQYF.

The chain combines TRBV12-3 or TRBV12-4 with TRBJ2-7, with 8 bases aligning to TRBD1. The CDR3 spans 13 residues. V lost 6 bases, J lost 7 bases, and 8 bases stayed unmatched. The CDR3 region is CASSPTGDREQYF. The CDR3 DNA reads TGTGCCAGCAGCCCGACAGGGGATCGGGAGCAGTACTTC.

In this sample, this clonotype turned up a few times. The genes are TRBV6-5 and TRBJ1-1; D is uncertain. This CDR3 comprises 14 residues. Germline V gene sequence: CDR1 MNHEY, CDR2 SVGAGI. The V and J ends lost 4 bases and 10 bases respectively, with 19 bases between them. CDR3: CASSLAGASGRAFF. The CDR3 DNA reads as TGTGCCAGCAGTTTAGCAGGAGCCTCGGGCAGAGCTTTCTTT.

About this clonotype: At one of its ends the junction is not consistent with the germline gene, which may arise from a read error. The rearrangement uses TRBV7-3 and TRBJ1-2; D gene uncertain. The CDR3 has 13 amino acids. The germline gives CDR1 SGHTA, CDR2 FQGTGA. As DNA, the CDR3 is TGTGCCAACAGCCTCCCCGCGGGGAGCGGCTACACCTTC. Its translation: CANSLPAGSGYTF.

The sample holds a few counts of this clonotype. The rearrangement joins TRBV20-1 to TRBJ2-5; TRBD2 agrees at 12 bases. The CDR3 is made up of 15 amino acids. In germline, CDR1 is DFQATT, CDR2 SNEGSKA (reference sequence). The trim removed 7 bases at V and 0 bases at J, leaving 6 bases unmatched. The CDR3 reads CSGLAGDLYQETQYF. The CDR3 nucleotides read TGCAGTGGACTAGCGGGAGATTTGTACCAAGAGACCCAGTACTTC.

The chain uses TRBV7-9 and TRBJ2-3; no definite D call. Germline assignment: CDR1 SEHNR and CDR2 FQNEAQ (reference sequence). The CDR3 is 13 residues long. V was pared by 3 bases and J by 6 bases, with 10 bases between. The CDR3 is CASSFYGSDTQYF. The CDR3 DNA is TGTGCCAGCAGCTTCTACGGTTCGGATACGCAGTATTTT.

The table lists this clonotype with many counts. V and J are TRBV5-1 and TRBJ2-7; no clear D. The CDR3 is 14 amino acids. From germline, CDR1 is SGHRS and CDR2 YFSETQ. Trimming removed 7 bases at V and 3 bases at J, with 17 bases between. The CDR3 DNA reads TGCGCCAGCTATTTAGGAAGCGACCACTACGAGCAGTACTTC. Its protein product is CASYLGSDHYEQYF.

This clonotype was recorded a few times. V and J are TRBV28 and TRBJ2-5, with D tentatively TRBD2 (6 bases). V shed 4 bases and J shed 0 bases, with 12 bases lying between them. This CDR3 spans 15 amino acids. Germline V lookup: CDR1 MDHEN, CDR2 SYDVKM. The DNA for the CDR3 is TGTGCCAGCAGTTCACCCGGGAGCCACCAAGAGACCCAGTACTTC. This codes for CASSSPGSHQETQYF.

This clonotype was picked up a small number of times. J is TRBJ2-3 and V is TRBV6-1; 7 nucleotides agree with TRBD2. CDR1 and CDR2 (germline): MNHNS, SASEGT. With 8 bases clipped from V and 3 bases from J, the junction kept 11 bases outside the gene matches. The CDR3 has 15 residues. The CDR3 nucleotides are TGTGCCAGCTTGCGTCTCGGGGGGTATACAGATACGCAGTATTTT. Translated: CASLRLGGYTDTQYF.

Turning to this clonotype: Just one base apart from a much larger clone, this may be a read error. This chain joins TRBV9 and TRBJ2-7, with no clear D. The V gene lost 2 bases and the J gene lost 4 bases, with 16 bases spanning the gap. Germline V gives CDR1 SGDLS, CDR2 YYNGEE. The CDR3 extends over 15 amino acids. CDR3 region: CASSVGAGLGYEQYF. CDR3 nucleotide sequence: TGTGCCAGCAGCGTCGGAGCAGGTCTGGGGTACGAGCAGTACTTC.

The sample holds many counts of this clonotype. This chain links TRBV7-9 with TRBJ1-2, with D maybe TRBD1 (6 bases). Trimming left V 1 base short and J 8 bases short, with 11 bases between. The CDR3 is 13 residues long. CDR1 is SEHNR, CDR2 FQNEAQ, per germline (reference sequence). CDR3 DNA: TGTGCCAGCAGCTTAGAGGGGGGTGGCGGCTACACCTTC. This codes for CASSLEGGGGYTF.

In its sample, this clonotype was seen a few times. The chain carries TRBV7-2 and TRBJ1-3; 8 nucleotides align to TRBD1. V gave up 5 bases and J gave up 4 bases; unmatched junction bases: 10. Germline CDR1 is SGHTA and CDR2 is FQGNSA. The CDR3 is 16 amino acids. This CDR3 is CASSIRGGQGGNTIYF. For the CDR3, the DNA is TGTGCCAGCAGCATACGCGGAGGACAGGGAGGAAACACCATATATTTT.